This T cell receptor beta chain was found in a study of blood T cell repertoires in COVID-19. Study details: Acute and convalescent COVID-19 samples came from the United States, Italy and Spain.

As handled by the study authors: Reference gene primer amplification gave estimated nucleated cell counts. Using immunoSEQ multiplex PCR, the repertoire was profiled, and TCRdb retains in-frame clones only, with some absent. The D gene and trimming were derived from the DNA, and the V and J assignments and clone size from that table. This sample has 200,000 to 250,000 clones; roughly four fifths occur once, and the top ten carry 3% to 4%. This CDR3 is built from 15 residues. CDR1 and CDR2 (germline): SGHAT, FQNNGV. Trimming shortened V by 3 bases and J by 5 bases, and 14 bases separated the two germline ends.

The V and J genes are TRBV11-2 and TRBJ2-1, with a tentative D call TRBD2 (6 bases). This sequence originates from a woman under 30 with acute or convalescent COVID-19. The sample was peripheral blood. Here the CDR3 DNA reads TGTGCCAGCAGCTTCTGGTGGAGGGTGGACAATGAGCAGTTCTTC. Its translation: CASSFWWRVDNEQFF.